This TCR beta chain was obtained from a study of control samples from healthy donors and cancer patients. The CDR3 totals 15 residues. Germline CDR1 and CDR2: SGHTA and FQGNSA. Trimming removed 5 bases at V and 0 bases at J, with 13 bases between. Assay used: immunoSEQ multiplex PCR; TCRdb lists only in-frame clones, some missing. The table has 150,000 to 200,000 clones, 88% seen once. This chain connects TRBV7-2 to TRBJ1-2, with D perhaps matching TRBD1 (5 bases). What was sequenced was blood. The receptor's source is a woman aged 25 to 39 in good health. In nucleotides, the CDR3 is TGTGCCAGCAGCACCCGGGGGGTAGCTAACTATGGCTACACCTTC. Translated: CASSTRGVANYGYTF.